This T cell receptor beta chain comes out of a study of blood T cell repertoires in COVID-19. About the research overall: T cells, B-cell-depleted T cells, or PBMCs supplied cDNA or gDNA.

In germline, CDR1 is MNHNS, CDR2 SASEGT. The CDR3 is 17 amino acids. With 0 bases removed from V and 0 bases from J, the gap between germline ends came to 12 bases. Produced via immunoSEQ multiplex PCR; TCRdb's table is partial and in-frame only. The sample yields about 24,000 clones, 60% to 75% seen once. Recruited during active infection, patients (from Seattle) were subsequently followed longitudinally. This TCR was recovered from a middle-aged man with COVID-19, enrolled during active disease. The V and J genes are TRBV6-1 and TRBJ1-3, with D perhaps matching TRBD1 (5 bases). The source material was peripheral blood. The CDR3 loop reads CASSEAHGGSSGNTIYF. CDR3 DNA: TGTGCCAGCAGTGAAGCGCACGGGGGGAGCTCTGGAAACACCATATATTTT.